This T cell receptor beta chain was identified during a study of shared clonotypes between healthy human individuals. An approximately 200 ng quantity of DNA, approximately 29,000 T cell genomes, went into the sorted-subset replicate PCRs. TCRdb keeps only in-frame clones here, not all; method: immunoSEQ multiplex PCR. The sample consists of hundreds of thousands of clones, almost 97% of them appearing once. A single count supports this clone. This TCR derives from a woman in her 30s in good health. The sequencing input was naive CD4+ T cells sorted from blood. Subset specified: CD45RA+ positively selected.

The CDR3 nucleotides read TGTGCCAGCAGCAGGGGGAGGTCGACAGGGAGCTCTGGAAACACCATATATTTT. Its protein is CASSRGRSTGSSGNTIYF. This chain uses TRBV21-1 with TRBJ1-3; no DNA check was done on the table's D call, TRBD1. TRBV21-1 is annotated as a pseudogene. The CDR3 totals 18 residues.